These 15 T cell receptor beta chains originate from one sample sequenced in a study of cytomegalovirus exposure and HLA in healthy donors. PCR primers comprised 60 Vbeta and 13 Jbeta primers. Generated by immunoSEQ multiplex PCR, the TCRdb table keeps only in-frame clones and is missing some. The sample has approximately 90,000 clones, approximately 7.1% seen once. Sequencing input: PBMCs. The receptors were gathered from a man aged 45-60 years in good health and CMV-seronegative.

In its sample, this clone was seen a few times. The chain employs TRBV5-1 and TRBJ2-1, with 9 nucleotides matching TRBD1. V gave up 4 bases and J gave up 6 bases; unmatched junction bases: 5. Germline lookup yields CDR1 SGHRS and CDR2 YFSETQ. The CDR3 runs 14 residues. CDR3 sequence: CASSLKDRGNEQFF. DNA for the CDR3: TGCGCCAGCAGCCTCAAGGACAGGGGCAATGAGCAGTTCTTC.

V is TRBV6-5 and J is TRBJ2-7, with 9 bases matching TRBD1. With 2 bases clipped from V and 3 bases from J, the junction kept 5 bases outside the gene matches. The CDR3 loop spans 15 amino acids. CDR1 is MNHEY and CDR2 is SVGAGI in the germline V gene. In DNA form, the CDR3 reads TGTGCCAGCAGTTACGGTAGGGACAGGGTCTACGAGCAGTACTTC. This sequence encodes CASSYGRDRVYEQYF.

V usage is TRBV13 and J usage is TRBJ2-3; D might be TRBD2 (5 bases). The CDR3 loop spans 14 amino acids. Trimming took 5 bases from V and 7 from J, leaving 16 bases between them. Germline V CDR1 and CDR2: PRHDT, FYEKMQ (reference sequence). The CDR3 DNA reads TGTGCCAGCAGCGTTAGACGCCACGGGAATACGCAGTATTTT. Amino acid sequence: CASSVRRHGNTQYF.

The chain carries TRBV18 and TRBJ2-3; 11 bases are a match to TRBD2. Germline V gene lookup returns CDR1 KGHSH and CDR2 LQKENI. The junction had 2 bases not matched to a gene; V was cut back by 2 bases and J by 4 bases. The CDR3 runs 15 residues. The CDR3 spells CASSPGTSGPDTQYF. In DNA form, the CDR3 reads TGTGCCAGCTCACCAGGGACTAGCGGACCAGATACGCAGTATTTT.

In its sample, this clone was seen a few times. The V gene is TRBV18, the J gene TRBJ2-7, with TRBD2 identical over 13 bases. After removal of 3 bases from V and 2 bases from J, the junction contained 7 bases not matched to a gene. Germline V gene data show CDR1 as KGHSH and CDR2 as LQKENI. The CDR3 runs 17 residues. The DNA of the CDR3 is TGTGCCAGCTCACCGGCCTCGGGGACTAGCGGGGCCTACGAGCAGTACTTC. Residues: CASSPASGTSGAYEQYF.

This clone was seen a few times. This chain's CDR3 is CASSSTGTSGKSYNEQFF. The CDR3 DNA is TGTGCCAGCAGTTCGACCGGGACTAGCGGGAAATCCTACAATGAGCAGTTCTTC. This chain uses TRBV5-8 with TRBJ2-1, with 13 bases that match TRBD2. The J segment lost 1 base and the V segment lost 5 bases, leaving 9 bases of the junction unmatched. The germline CDR1 and CDR2 sequences are SGHTS and YDEGEE. The CDR3 loop spans 18 amino acids. The full variable domain, in which reference TRBV5-8 and TRBJ2-1 provide the parts outside the CDR3, is EAGVTQSPTHLIKTRGQQATLRCSPISGHTSVYWYQQALGLGLQFLLWYDEGEERNRGNFPPRFSGRQFPNYSSELNVNALELEDSALYLCASSSTGTSGKSYNEQFFGPGTRLTVL.

This chain connects TRBV6-6 to TRBJ2-5; possible D gene TRBD2, 6 bases. Trimming shortened V by 7 bases and J by 4 bases, and 16 bases separated the two germline ends. The CDR3 is 14 amino acids. Germline assignment: CDR1 MNHNY and CDR2 SVGAGI (reference sequence). CDR3 nucleotide sequence: TGTGCCAGCACCCCCCCTAACGGGGGAGAGACCCAGTACTTC. This encodes CASTPPNGGETQYF.

This clone was seen more than once but under ten times. The chain carries TRBV15 and TRBJ1-4; no firm D call. Trimming stripped 1 base from V and 0 bases from J, with 9 bases between. CDR1 is LNHNV and CDR2 is YYDKDF in the germline V gene (reference sequence). CDR3 length: 16 residues. CDR3 in amino acids: CATSRGERATNEKLFF. DNA for the CDR3: TGTGCCACCAGCAGAGGGGAGAGAGCAACTAATGAAAAACTGTTTTTT. The complete variable domain, with remaining parts taken from reference TRBV15 and TRBJ1-4, reads DAMVIQNPRYQVTQFGKPVTLSCSQTLNHNVMYWYQQKSSQAPKLLFHYYDKDFNNEADTPDNFQSRRPNTSFCFLDIRSPGLGDTAMYLCATSRGERATNEKLFFGSGTQLSVL.

The chain carries TRBV2 and TRBJ2-5; D might be TRBD2 (5 bases). This CDR3 comprises 12 residues. The germline gives CDR1 SNHLY, CDR2 FYNNEI. Trimming removed 7 bases at V and 5 bases at J, with 11 bases between. The DNA for the CDR3 is TGTGCCAGCATCTTGACGGGGGAGACCCAGTACTTC. It is translated as CASILTGETQYF.

The genes are TRBV6-5 and TRBJ1-5, with D perhaps matching TRBD1 (5 bases). Germline V CDR1 and CDR2: MNHEY, SVGAGI. V lost 4 bases and J lost 7, with 14 bases in between. The CDR3 length is 14 residues. The CDR3: CASSLTVGIQPQHF. The CDR3 DNA sequence: TGTGCCAGCAGTTTGACAGTAGGCATCCAGCCCCAGCATTTT.

This clone was picked up a small number of times. The CDR3 reads CASSQAGLRTDTQYF. As DNA, the CDR3 is TGTGCCAGCAGCCAAGCGGGACTCCGCACAGATACGCAGTATTTT. The chain employs TRBV5-6 and TRBJ2-3; 7 bases align to TRBD2. The CDR3 extends over 15 amino acids. V gave up 4 bases and J gave up 1 base; unmatched junction bases: 6. Per the germline V gene, CDR1 is SGHDT and CDR2 is YYEEEE.

The chain employs TRBV6-4 and TRBJ1-5, with TRBD1 matching over 7 bases. From germline, CDR1 is MRHNA and CDR2 SNTAGT. V lost 3 bases, J lost 4 bases, and 6 bases stayed unmatched. There are 15 residues in the CDR3. CDR3 in amino acids: CASSETGTENQPQHF. CDR3 in DNA: TGTGCCAGCAGTGAAACCGGGACAGAGAATCAGCCCCAGCATTTT.

The chain links TRBV5-8 to TRBJ2-5; D is ambiguous. Germline CDR1 and CDR2: SGHTS and YDEGEE. Trimming left V 2 bases short and J 5 bases short, with 10 bases between. CDR3 size: 13 residues. CDR3 loop: CASSFRVRETQYF. The CDR3, as DNA: TGTGCCAGCAGCTTCCGGGTGAGGGAGACCCAGTACTTC.

V and J are TRBV5-1 and TRBJ2-6, with D possibly matching TRBD1 (5 bases). Germline CDR1 is SGHRS and CDR2 is YFSETQ. This CDR3 has 15 amino acids. Trimming pared 3 bases from V and 2 bases from J, leaving 9 bases between. The CDR3 DNA sequence: TGCGCCAGCAGCTCCTCAGGGACTGGGGCCAACGTCCTGACTTTC. It is translated as CASSSSGTGANVLTF.

The CDR3 spells CASSSQGYEQYF. The CDR3 coding sequence is TGTGCCAGCAGCTCCCAGGGCTACGAGCAGTACTTC. The chain employs TRBV11-2 and TRBJ2-7; possible D gene TRBD1, 5 bases. The germline gives CDR1 SGHAT, CDR2 FQNNGV. There are 12 residues in the CDR3. The ends were cut back, 4 bases at V and 3 bases at J, with 7 bases in the middle.